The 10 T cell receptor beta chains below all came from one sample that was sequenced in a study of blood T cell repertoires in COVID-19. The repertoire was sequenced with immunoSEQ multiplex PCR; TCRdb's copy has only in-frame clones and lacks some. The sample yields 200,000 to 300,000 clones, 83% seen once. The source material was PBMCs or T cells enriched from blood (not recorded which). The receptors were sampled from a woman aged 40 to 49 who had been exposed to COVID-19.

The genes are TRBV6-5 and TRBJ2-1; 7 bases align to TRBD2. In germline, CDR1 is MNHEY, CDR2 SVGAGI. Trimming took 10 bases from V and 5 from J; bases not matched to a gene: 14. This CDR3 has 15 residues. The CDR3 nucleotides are TGTGCCACCTTTACCCTAACGACTAGCAACAATGAGCAGTTCTTC. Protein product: CATFTLTTSNNEQFF.

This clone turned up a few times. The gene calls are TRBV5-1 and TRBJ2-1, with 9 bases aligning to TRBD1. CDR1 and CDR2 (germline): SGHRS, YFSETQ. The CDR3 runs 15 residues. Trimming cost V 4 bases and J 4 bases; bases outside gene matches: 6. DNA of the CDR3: TGCGCCAGCAGCCCCCCGGACAGGGGATACAATGAGCAGTTCTTC. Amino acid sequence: CASSPPDRGYNEQFF.

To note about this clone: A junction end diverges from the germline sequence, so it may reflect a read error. CDR3 nucleotides: TGTGCCAGCAGTTTGGGGCAGTTCAATTCACCGCTCCACTTT. Its translation: CASSLGQFNSPLHF. The chain is built from TRBV27 and TRBJ1-6; maybe TRBD1 (5 bases). Looked up from germline, CDR1 is MNHEY and CDR2 is SMNVEV (reference sequence). CDR3 length: 14 amino acids.

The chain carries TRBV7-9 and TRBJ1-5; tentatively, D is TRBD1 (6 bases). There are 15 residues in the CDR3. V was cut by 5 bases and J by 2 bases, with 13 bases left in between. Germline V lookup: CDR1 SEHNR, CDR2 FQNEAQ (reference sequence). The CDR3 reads CASSAGGARNQPQHF. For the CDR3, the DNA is TGTGCCAGCAGCGCGGGGGGGGCTCGCAATCAGCCCCAGCATTTT.

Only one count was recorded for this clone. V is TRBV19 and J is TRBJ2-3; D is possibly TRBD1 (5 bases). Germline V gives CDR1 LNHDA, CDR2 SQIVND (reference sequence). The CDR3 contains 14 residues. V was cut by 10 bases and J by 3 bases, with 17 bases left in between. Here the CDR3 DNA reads TGTGCCACCCATCCCCAGGGCGGTACAGATACGCAGTATTTT. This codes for CATHPQGGTDTQYF. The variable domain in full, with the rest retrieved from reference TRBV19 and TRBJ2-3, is DGGITQSPKYLFRKEGQNVTLSCEQNLNHDAMYWYRQDPGQGLRLIYYSQIVNDFQKGDIAEGYSVSREKKESFPLTVTSAQKNPTAFYLCATHPQGGTDTQYFGPGTRLTVL.

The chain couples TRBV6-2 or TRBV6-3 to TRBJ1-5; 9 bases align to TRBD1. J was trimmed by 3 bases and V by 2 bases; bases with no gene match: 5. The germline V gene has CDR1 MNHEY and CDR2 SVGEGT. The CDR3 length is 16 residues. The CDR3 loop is CASSYTGQGNNQPQHF. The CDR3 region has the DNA TGTGCCAGCAGTTACACGGGACAGGGAAACAATCAGCCCCAGCATTTT.

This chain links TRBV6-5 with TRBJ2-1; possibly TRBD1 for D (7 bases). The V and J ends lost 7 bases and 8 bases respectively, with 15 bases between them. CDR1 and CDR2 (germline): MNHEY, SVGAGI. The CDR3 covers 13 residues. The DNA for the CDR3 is TGTGCCAGCATTCGAGGAGGGGGCTATGAGCAGTTCTTC. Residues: CASIRGGGYEQFF.

The CDR3 DNA is TGCAGCGGCCGGACAGGGCCGAAACTGTTTTTT. Translated, it gives CSGRTGPKLFF. This rearrangement joins TRBV29-1 to TRBJ1-4, with 8 bases matching TRBD1. The junction had 6 bases not matched to a gene; V was cut back by 7 bases and J by 11 bases. Germline V gene data show CDR1 as SQVTM and CDR2 as ANQGSEA. This CDR3 is 11 amino acids long. Complete variable domain (other parts from reference TRBV29-1 and TRBJ1-4): SAVISQKPSRDICQRGTSLTIQCQVDSQVTMMFWYRQQPGQSLTLIATANQGSEATYESGFVIDKFPISRPNLTFSTLTVSNMSPEDSSIYLCSGRTGPKLFFGSGTQLSVL.

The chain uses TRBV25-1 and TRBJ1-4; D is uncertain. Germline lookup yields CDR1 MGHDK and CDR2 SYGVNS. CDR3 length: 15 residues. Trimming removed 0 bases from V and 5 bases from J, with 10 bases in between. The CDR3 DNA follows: TGTGCCAGCAGTGAATACGGGTTTAGGAATGAAAAACTGTTTTTT. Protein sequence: CASSEYGFRNEKLFF.

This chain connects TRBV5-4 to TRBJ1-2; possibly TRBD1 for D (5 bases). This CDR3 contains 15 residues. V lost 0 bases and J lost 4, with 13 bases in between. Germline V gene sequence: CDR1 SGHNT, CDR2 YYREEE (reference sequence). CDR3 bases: TGTGCCAGCAGCTTGGGGCAGGGATTTAGCTATGGCTACACCTTC. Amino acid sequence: CASSLGQGFSYGYTF. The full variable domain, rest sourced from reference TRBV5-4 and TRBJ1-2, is ETGVTQSPTHLIKTRGQQVTLRCSSQSGHNTVSWYQQALGQGPQFIFQYYREEENGRGNFPPRFSGLQFPNYSSELNVNALELDDSALYLCASSLGQGFSYGYTFGSGTRLTVV.